Described below is a single T cell receptor (beta chain) sequence and its context. As yet, its antigen is unknown. This entry belongs to a study of T-cell reconstitution after alpha-beta-depleted transplantation in children. Study results and caveats: Some patients owed their high day-60 TCRbeta diversity to surviving recipient T cells and thymic progenitors. One year post-transplant, T-cell counts and diversity were largely derived from T cells produced anew. Reports say that about two months after transplant, the alpha-beta T cells came out of several hundred graft clones that had expanded.

It was with unique molecular identifiers that the TCRbeta library was prepared. Via MiXCR, TCRdb re-called the PCR reads, giving one row per CDR3 protein. This sample has about 980,000 distinct CDR3 sequences, with less than 30% found just once. Germline V gene data show CDR1 as DFQATT and CDR2 as SNEGSKA (reference sequence). The CDR3 extends over 11 amino acids. The V and J ends lost 5 bases and 7 bases respectively, with 11 bases between them. This chain uses TRBV20-1 with TRBJ2-5; tentatively, D is TRBD1 (6 bases). This sample comprised PBMCs, mostly from graft donor cells, obtained 360 days after TCRalphabeta/CD19-depleted stem cell transplant. The receptor comes from a boy younger than two who had a stem cell transplant for SCID, so the T cells may come from the graft donor. This CDR3 reads CSASGARTQYF. CDR3 nucleotide sequence: TGCAGTGCTTCAGGGGCGCGGACCCAGTACTTC.